This T cell receptor (beta chain) was found in a study of shared clonotypes between healthy human individuals. Trimming removed 6 bases from V and 3 bases from J, with 20 bases in between. Germline V lookup: CDR1 MDHEN, CDR2 SYDVKM. This CDR3 contains 16 residues. Produced via immunoSEQ multiplex PCR; TCRdb's table is partial and in-frame only. The data show more than 1 million clones, around 78% seen once. The sequenced material came from memory CD4+ T cells from PBMCs. Sample subset: CD45RA-negative fraction. The V call is TRBV28, the J call TRBJ1-1, with TRBD1 as a possible D gene (5 bases). The TCR comes from a man younger than 35 in good health. Some clones in this sample may be carry-over from other donors' samples. CDR3 nucleotide sequence: TGTGCCAGCAGCCATGCCGGGGACCCCGTGGACACTGAAGCTTTCTTT. This translates into CASSHAGDPVDTEAFF.